This entry features one T cell receptor (beta chain) sequence. The antigen this receptor binds is unknown. No quality values exist for individual bases; no much larger clone is one base distant. The data belong to a study of cytomegalovirus exposure and HLA in healthy donors (dated by TCRdb to 2017 to 2019). Notes on the research overall: An earlier analysis of some 600 of the donors reported under 300 Gb of sequence data and approximately 120 million unique TCR beta sequences obtained from roughly 180 million T cells. Besides the first cohort of 666 subjects, a separate validation cohort made up of roughly 130 different subjects was used. All discovery cohort repertoires had been generated using a single sequencing platform. Donor age, sex, ethnicity and CMV serostatus were collected together with the repertoire data. An earlier analysis of 587 of the donors applied high-throughput TCR beta sequencing to assess whether each TCR beta V gene segment acted as functional or pseudogenic. The study combined high-throughput TCR immunosequencing, statistical association of individual TCRs with disease status, and machine learning to predict cytomegalovirus infection status. HLA typing covered class I and class II loci at four-digit resolution. To study patterns of TCR occurrence, a later analysis re-analyzed previously published TCR beta repertoires from 666 donors and added high-resolution HLA genotyping. Among about 400 genotyped donors of the cohort, an average of approximately 200,000 unique TCR beta nucleotide sequences was sequenced per donor, of which 15% to 20% were non-productive. Rather than drawing on any new phenotypic data, the later analysis identified candidate immune exposures from TCR beta sequences and the way those sequences occurred across donors. Several DR-DQ haplotypes were treated as single units for association and clustering because of strong linkage in the cohort. Of the roughly 400 genotyped donors, 81% were placed in the genetic ancestry cluster associated with self-reported Caucasian donors. The aim of the study was to test whether cataloging public T cell receptors could identify signatures of past pathogen exposure. A later genetic analysis took genome-wide SNP genotypes for about three fifths of the 666 donors and used that subset as a discovery cohort. About 310 gigabases of sequencing data and approximately 84 million unique TCR sequences were included in an early release covering around 600 HLA-typed donors. The T cell repertoires of 670 or so subjects were profiled by immunosequencing and related to cytomegalovirus serostatus. The number of donors typed differed by locus, with roughly 629-640 for A, B, C, DRB1 and DQB1, roughly 520 for DQA1, about 610 for DPA1, and around 430 for DPB1.

In total, roughly 710 healthy bone marrow donors made up the cohort. Cohort members were all nominally healthy when sampled, although unrecorded immune exposures were likely present. The donor was CMV seronegative and belonged to the group of roughly 330 seronegative cohort members. A peripheral blood sample was collected from each donor, and TCR beta sequencing was performed on peripheral blood mononuclear cells. The Qiagen DNeasy Blood Extraction Kit was used to extract genomic DNA from the blood cell samples. V drops 0 bases and J drops 3 bases, leaving 15 bases in between. Taken from cysteine to phenylalanine, the CDR3 has 17 residues. The only DNA kept is the CDR3, 51 bases in frame from the first base. CDR1 and CDR2 are read off the germline V gene (reference sequence) as SEHNR and FQNEAQ. Here is what the overall study found, with its caveats: Sequencing depth was assumed to be roughly uniform across donors in the presence/absence analyses, though that assumption may not hold. About 17 rarely observed V segments, including chromosome 9 orphons, were excluded from the earlier analysis of a few hundred of the donors because counts were too low. In a later analysis, several top co-occurrence clusters were reported to appear linked to parvovirus B19, influenza, CMV and Epstein-Barr virus. The classifier was reported to diagnose cytomegalovirus status with high specificity and sensitivity in both the original and validation cohorts. Compared with the roughly 670-donor mean, donors in an Asian-associated ancestry cluster had fewer N-insertions in productive TCRs, according to a later genetic analysis. An earlier analysis of around 540 of the donors showed that most TCR beta V segments appeared in productive rearrangements either about 90% or about 30% of the time, which broadly matched IMGT annotations. CMV serostatus was the only immune exposure information available for the cohort. Specific HLA alleles were associated with 16,951 TCR beta sequences at a false discovery rate of 0.05 in a later analysis. A later genetic analysis associated a missense DCLRE1C variant with V-gene and J-gene trimming of TCR beta chains, and an independent cohort replicated the association. A later analysis found that HLA-associated TCR beta chains were more clonally expanded and had lower generation probabilities than equally common non-associated chains. A group of highly shared sequence variants was considered likely to be a technical artifact of the sequencing pipeline. In vitro tests confirmed that a few of the cytomegalovirus-associated TCR beta chains recognize cytomegalovirus antigens. When HLA alleles, especially DR and DQ, strongly co-occurred, attributing TCR associations to individual alleles was difficult. According to a later analysis, TCR association rates differed among HLA loci, with DRB1 alleles showing the most associated TCRs and HLA-C alleles showing the fewest. A further reported finding was that TCR beta sequences accurately predicted the HLA-A and HLA-B alleles for most subjects in the first cohort. Most TCR sequences were observed very rarely across donors, whereas some public TCRs were present in many individuals. In the study, 164 TCR beta chains were listed as associated with cytomegalovirus. Because the 87-base-pair reads could not distinguish some IMGT-functional V segments, including TRBV6-2 and TRBV6-3, those segments were excluded. Because HLA typing was unavailable for some donors at each locus, only the typed subset was used in association tests. The authors suggested that the approach could potentially be extended to other disease states and immunological phenotypes. Correlated functional status among segregating V segments might reflect linkage disequilibrium, but an unknown experimental factor could not be ruled out. Most CMV-associated TCR beta chains appeared to be HLA-restricted in a later analysis, and the HLA associations seemed to be driven largely by CMV exposure. The cohort was sequenced for TCR beta chains only, and without alpha or paired-chain data the features that could be detected were limited.

Libraries came from the immunoSEQ multiplex PCR assay. For the multiplex PCR, a mixture combining 60 forward primers for TCR Vbeta segments and 13 reverse primers for TCR Jbeta segments was used. The CDR3 region of rearranged TCR beta genes was amplified from genomic DNA by a multiplex PCR assay. The amplified TCR beta libraries were sequenced on the Illumina HiSeq System as 87-base-pair reads. As for the original processing: A later analysis counted some 74 million unique TCR beta chains across the 550 to 800 repertoires, and roughly 9.9 million of these chains were shared by at least two donors. Raw reads were error-corrected and collapsed into unique sequences by a nearest-neighbor algorithm in which closely related sequences were merged to remove PCR and sequencing errors. Alignment of CDR3 sequences to IMGT reference sequences was used to assign V, D and J gene segments. Each retained sequence needed at least a six-nucleotide match to both a V gene segment and a J gene segment. A rearrangement counted as productive if the CDR3 had no stop codons and remained in frame with V and J, and every other rearrangement counted as non-productive. CDR3 was defined by IMGT convention, running from the second conserved V-encoded cysteine to the conserved J-encoded phenylalanine. The earlier analysis of 450 to 750 of the donors excluded any sequence lacking an unambiguous match to a single V gene segment. An earlier analysis of approximately 590 of the donors classified V segments as functional when productive rearrangements were above 56.7% and as segregating when the standard deviation between donors was above 5%. A statistical classification framework was built for diagnosing cytomegalovirus status from the catalog of TCR beta chain sequences. A later analysis assigned V and J genes by comparing TCR nucleotide sequences with IMGT/GENE-DB human TR gene sequences. A later analysis assigned CDR3 sequences and most-parsimonious VDJ recombination scenarios with the TCRdist pipeline. In a later analysis, each TCR beta chain was defined by its CDR3 amino acid sequence together with its V-gene family, and reads without a unique V-gene family were excluded. As a way to deal with suspected cross-contamination and a sequencing artifact, a later analysis dropped approximately 590 nucleotide sequences that were highly shared and had low generation probability. In a later analysis, a clonal expansion index for each public chain was calculated from normalized within-repertoire ranks of inferred template counts. A later analysis computed generation probabilities with a VDJ recombination model fitted to out-of-frame rearrangements, and checked the results against IGoR. A later analysis scored TCR-TCR, TCR-HLA and TCR-CMV co-occurrence with hypergeometric tests, applying a repertoire-size bias correction to TCR pairs. A later analysis estimated false discovery rates by permuting HLA or CMV assignments 20 times. In a later analysis, co-occurring TCRs were grouped using DBSCAN, and TCRdist sequence similarity was added for clustering within HLA-allele-positive subsets. Repertoires with fewer than 30,000 or more than 120,000 public chains were left out of co-occurrence clustering, as were five repertoires with anomalous nucleotide sharing. TCRdb limited this immuneACCESS table to in-frame rearrangements with V and J called. A share of clones is missing; checked studies link under half to unresolved V genes, and the rest is unexplained. That table furnishes V, J and clone size, whereas the DNA furnished D and trimming. The table for this sample lists some 200,000 clones; around 77% of them were counted only once. Of the sample, around 3.2% is held by the ten largest clones.

The source is a female donor in good health and CMV-seronegative. The chain uses TRBV7-9 and TRBJ1-5; the D gene is perhaps TRBD1, from 6 matching bases. The sequenced sample consisted of PBMCs. The CDR3 protein sequence reads: CASSLANREGDNQPQHF. The nucleotide sequence is given as TGTGCCAGCAGCTTAGCGAACAGGGAGGGGGACAATCAGCCCCAGCATTTT.